Listed here are 4 T cell receptor beta chains from one sample, sequenced in a study of cytomegalovirus exposure and HLA in healthy donors. TCRdb keeps only in-frame clones here, not all; method: immunoSEQ multiplex PCR. The table lists fewer than 120,000 clones, roughly nine tenths of them singletons. Sequencing used PBMCs. These receptors were obtained from a woman aged 18-35 years in good health and CMV-seronegative.

This chain joins TRBV5-1 and TRBJ2-3, with D possibly TRBD1 on 5 matching bases. CDR1 SGHRS and CDR2 YFSETQ come from the germline V gene. V was clipped by 6 bases and J by 6 bases, with 14 bases between them. This CDR3 is 13 amino acids long. The CDR3 is CASTLPPGDTQYF. CDR3 nucleotide sequence: TGCGCCAGCACCCTACCCCCAGGGGATACGCAGTATTTT.

V gene TRBV5-4 combines with J gene TRBJ1-2, with 7 bases that match TRBD1. V shed 4 bases and J 1 base; nucleotides not matched to a gene: 1. The germline V gene has CDR1 SGHNT and CDR2 YYREEE (reference sequence). The CDR3 sequence is 13 residues long. This chain's CDR3 is CASSRDSNYGYTF. CDR3 coding DNA: TGTGCCAGCAGCAGGGACAGTAACTATGGCTACACCTTC.

The V call is TRBV18, the J call TRBJ2-7; D unresolved. The CDR3 runs to 15 residues. The germline V and J ends were trimmed by 1 base and 1 base, with 11 bases remaining between them. Per the germline V gene, CDR1 is KGHSH and CDR2 is LQKENI. This chain's CDR3 is CASSPQMTPSYEQYF. CDR3 DNA: TGTGCCAGCTCACCACAAATGACTCCTTCCTACGAGCAGTACTTC.

The rearrangement uses TRBV2 and TRBJ1-6, with no clear D. The CDR3 covers 14 residues. Trimming removed 10 bases from V and 0 bases from J, with 10 bases in between. The germline V gene has CDR1 SNHLY and CDR2 FYNNEI. CDR3 in amino acids: CANTGSSYNSPLHF. The CDR3 DNA follows: TGTGCCAACACGGGGAGCTCCTATAATTCACCCCTCCACTTT.